These T cell receptor beta chains were read from a single sample in a study of T cell repertoires in enteric fever. MiXCR, applied by TCRdb to the reads, yields one record per CDR3 protein. The table shows under 2,000 distinct CDR3 sequences, with around 36% occurring only once. The sequencing sample was made of CCR7- CD38- CD4+ T cells from PBMCs. These receptors all come from a human donor with Salmonella enteric fever, either typhoid or paratyphoid (not recorded which). The CDR3 runs from the conserved cysteine through the conserved F or W. Fields, in order: J gene, D gene, clone size, V gene, CDR3 protein, CDR3 DNA. D genes are given only for firm matches. The size of a clone is reported for some rows only, either as once, few or many, or as a class for expanded clones.

TRBJ2-5,NA,large,TRBV9,CASSAGQKETQYF,TGTGCCAGCAGCGCAGGACAGAAAGAGACCCAGTACTTC
TRBJ2-1,TRBD2,large,TRBV5-1,CASGSGSSYNEQFF,TGCGCCAGCGGGAGCGGGAGCTCCTACAATGAGCAGTTCTTC
TRBJ2-3,TRBD2,NA,TRBV7-3,CASSPQGTSLSTDTQYF,TGTGCCAGCAGCCCCCAAGGGACTAGCCTTAGCACAGATACGCAGTATTTT
TRBJ2-7,TRBD1,NA,TRBV7-3,CASSLDRVNEQYF,TGTGCCAGCAGCTTGGACAGGGTGAACGAGCAGTACTTC
TRBJ2-7,TRBD2,large,TRBV7-9,CASSLMASGSYEQYF,TGTGCCAGCAGCTTAATGGCTAGCGGCTCCTACGAGCAGTACTTC
TRBJ1-1,NA,NA,TRBV18,CASSPLGFGNTEAFF,TGTGCCAGCTCACCATTGGGGTTCGGTAACACTGAAGCTTTCTTT
TRBJ1-4,NA,NA,TRBV5-1,CASSLGRYDEKLFF,TGCGCCAGCAGCTTGGGGAGATACGATGAAAAACTGTTTTTT
TRBJ1-5,NA,large,TRBV7-9,CASSRDGYSNQPQHF,TGTGCCAGCAGCCGGGACGGGTATAGCAATCAGCCCCAGCATTTT
TRBJ1-4,NA,NA,TRBV12-3/TRBV12-4,CASSLFVGLTNEKLFF,TGTGCCAGCAGTTTATTCGTAGGACTAACTAATGAAAAACTGTTTTTT
TRBJ1-5,TRBD1,NA,TRBV20-1,CSARGQGMNQPQHF,TGCAGTGCAAGGGGACAGGGGATGAATCAGCCCCAGCATTTT
TRBJ2-1,TRBD2,NA,TRBV5-1,CASSLVPSGSYNEQFF,TGCGCCAGCAGCTTGGTGCCTAGCGGCTCCTACAATGAGCAGTTCTTC
TRBJ2-2,NA,few,TRBV7-3,CASSHGTRTGELFF,TGTGCCAGCAGCCATGGGACTCGCACCGGGGAGCTGTTTTTT
TRBJ1-2,NA,NA,TRBV18,CVSSPTDIYGYTF,TGTGTCAGCTCACCAACAGACATCTATGGCTACACCTTC
TRBJ2-1,TRBD2,few,TRBV18,CASSLTGTSGRAREQFF,TGTGCCAGCTCGCTGACCGGGACTAGCGGGAGGGCGCGAGAGCAGTTCTTC
TRBJ2-2,TRBD1,NA,TRBV7-3,CASSLYTGAANTGELFF,TGTGCCAGCAGCTTGTACACAGGGGCGGCGAACACCGGGGAGCTGTTTTTT
TRBJ2-3,NA,NA,TRBV7-3,CASSLVLSGTDTQYF,TGTGCCAGCAGCTTAGTTCTTAGCGGAACAGATACGCAGTATTTT
TRBJ2-1,NA,NA,TRBV5-1,CASTLTGDLYEQFF,TGCGCCAGCACTCTAACGGGAGATCTGTATGAGCAGTTCTTC
TRBJ2-2,NA,large,TRBV11-2,CASSPPRSFGTGELFF,TGTGCCAGCAGCCCCCCCCGGTCGTTCGGAACCGGGGAGCTGTTTTTT
TRBJ2-5,TRBD2,NA,TRBV7-9,CASSFLPATSLETQYF,TGTGCCAGCAGCTTTTTACCCGCGACTAGCCTAGAGACCCAGTACTTC
TRBJ2-7,TRBD2,medium-sized,TRBV5-1,CASSPWGGTYEQYF,TGCGCCAGCAGCCCTTGGGGAGGGACCTACGAGCAGTACTTC
TRBJ2-7,NA,medium-sized,TRBV19,CASSSGTPAYEQYF,TGTGCCAGTAGTTCCGGGACTCCAGCCTACGAGCAGTACTTC
TRBJ1-1,NA,NA,TRBV18,CASSPGLIAEAFF,TGTGCCAGCTCACCAGGTCTGATCGCTGAAGCTTTCTTT
TRBJ2-1,NA,NA,TRBV5-5,CASKGGEANEQFF,TGTGCCAGCAAGGGAGGCGAGGCCAATGAGCAGTTCTTC
TRBJ1-3,NA,few,TRBV11-1,CASRPPARTGNTIYF,TGTGCCAGCAGACCACCCGCCAGAACTGGAAACACCATATATTTT
TRBJ2-3,NA,NA,TRBV5-1,CASSFGQPDLDTQYF,TGCGCCAGCAGCTTCGGACAACCGGATTTAGATACGCAGTATTTT
TRBJ2-3,TRBD2,large,TRBV7-2,CASSISGRDTQYF,TGTGCCAGCAGCATTAGCGGGAGAGATACGCAGTATTTT
TRBJ1-5,NA,NA,TRBV6-5,CASSRNRESNQPQHF,TGTGCCAGCAGCCGAAATCGCGAGTCCAATCAGCCCCAGCATTTT
TRBJ2-5,NA,NA,TRBV5-1,CASRDPTEFSQYF,TGCGCCAGCAGGGACCCCACGGAGTTTAGCCAGTACTTC
TRBJ1-5,NA,few,TRBV19,CASSTPGQPQHF,TGTGCCAGTAGTACACCGGGTCAGCCCCAGCATTTT
TRBJ2-1,NA,NA,TRBV7-9,CASRLLGVRGQDNEQFF,TGTGCCAGCAGGTTACTCGGCGTCCGGGGGCAGGACAATGAGCAGTTCTTC
TRBJ1-5,NA,NA,TRBV7-9,CASSLDNQPQHF,TGTGCCAGCAGCTTAGACAATCAGCCCCAGCATTTT
TRBJ2-7,TRBD1,NA,TRBV9,CASNQGDRDDEQYF,TGTGCCAGCAACCAAGGGGACAGAGACGACGAGCAGTACTTC
TRBJ1-5,NA,large,TRBV5-1,CASSLQGREQPQHF,TGCGCCAGCAGCTTGCAAGGGAGGGAGCAGCCCCAGCATTTT
TRBJ2-5,NA,NA,TRBV19,CASSIARLQGTKYF,TGTGCCAGTAGTATTGCGAGGCTACAAGGGACCAAGTACTTC
TRBJ2-7,TRBD2,NA,TRBV5-1,CASSLGGLTSGSSAYEQYF,TGCGCCAGCAGCTTGGGAGGGTTGACTAGCGGGAGTTCAGCGTACGAGCAGTACTTC
TRBJ2-3,NA,few,TRBV7-9,CASSLQGITDTQYF,TGTGCCAGCAGCTTGCAGGGTATCACAGATACGCAGTATTTT
TRBJ2-1,NA,large,TRBV5-1,CASSAAGPSSYNEQFF,TGCGCCAGCAGCGCCGCCGGGCCGAGCTCCTACAATGAGCAGTTCTTC
TRBJ2-2,TRBD2,large,TRBV5-1,CASSPRLAGEANTGELFF,TGCGCCAGCAGCCCGAGACTAGCGGGAGAGGCGAACACCGGGGAGCTGTTTTTT
TRBJ1-2,NA,NA,TRBV7-9,CASSLHSGYTF,TGTGCCAGCAGCTTACATTCTGGCTACACCTTC
TRBJ2-1,NA,NA,TRBV7-9,CASSLIGRNEQFF,TGTGCCAGCAGCTTAATCGGTCGTAATGAGCAGTTCTTC
TRBJ2-7,NA,NA,TRBV9,CASSGDTYEQYF,TGTGCCAGCAGCGGGGACACTTACGAGCAGTACTTC
TRBJ1-2,NA,NA,TRBV7-2,CASSSRDGVYGYTF,TGTGCCAGCAGCTCCCGGGACGGGGTCTATGGCTACACCTTC
TRBJ2-7,TRBD2,NA,TRBV5-1,CASSLTASGVPAYEQYF,TGCGCCAGCAGCCTGACGGCTAGCGGAGTCCCGGCCTACGAGCAGTACTTC
TRBJ1-1,TRBD1,few,TRBV18,CATSTGENTEAFF,TGTGCCACTAGCACAGGGGAGAACACTGAAGCTTTCTTT
TRBJ2-7,TRBD1,medium-sized,TRBV10-3,CALRTGGNEQYF,TGTGCCCTAAGGACAGGGGGTAACGAGCAGTACTTC